These 25 T cell receptor beta chains share one sample of origin, sequenced in a study of CD8+CD57+ T cells in acquired aplastic anemia. The study profiled TCR beta VDJ and CDR3 using genomic DNA as template. TCRdb reprocessed the reads via MiXCR and lists one record per CDR3 protein. The data contain some 280,000 distinct CDR3 sequences, approximately 57% of them singletons. Sequencing was done on a sample of sorted CD4+, CD8+, or CD8+CD57+ T cells (not recorded which) from PBMCs. The origin of the receptors is a human donor with severe aplastic anemia or a healthy control (not recorded which).

CDR3 nucleotide sequence: TGTGCCAGCAGTTACTCCCGTCTAGCGGGGGCCACAGATACGCAGTATTTT. It yields the protein CASSYSRLAGATDTQYF. This chain joins TRBV2 and TRBJ2-3; 10 bases are a match to TRBD2. The CDR3 runs 17 residues. Germline values: CDR1 SNHLY, CDR2 FYNNEI. V lost 5 bases, J lost 2 bases, and 10 bases stayed unmatched. The whole variable domain, filled in from reference TRBV2 and TRBJ2-3, reads EPEVTQTPSHQVTQMGQEVILRCVPISNHLYFYWYRQILGQKVEFLVSFYNNEISEKSEIFDDQFSVERPDGSNFTLKIRSTKLEDSAMYFCASSYSRLAGATDTQYFGPGTRLTVL.

This clonotype was counted ten times or more. The V and J genes are TRBV4-1 and TRBJ1-1, with D possibly TRBD1 on 5 matching bases. Germline V gene sequence: CDR1 MGHRA, CDR2 YSYEKL. The CDR3 is made up of 13 amino acids. Trimming cost V 0 bases and J 11 bases, with 13 bases left between them. The CDR3 nucleotides read TGCGCCAGCAGCCAAGACAAGGACACGGAGGCTTTCTTT. Protein sequence: CASSQDKDTEAFF.

This clonotype was counted at least ten times. The chain links TRBV6-5 to TRBJ2-1; D unclear. The V end lost 6 bases, the J end lost 0 bases, and 12 bases lay between the germline ends. In germline, CDR1 is MNHEY, CDR2 SVGAGI. CDR3 length equals 15 residues. CDR3 amino acids: CASSRIQSSYNEQFF. CDR3 sequence (DNA): TGTGCCAGCAGCCGGATCCAAAGCTCCTACAATGAGCAGTTCTTC.

V and J are TRBV29-1 and TRBJ2-1, with 10 bases lining up with TRBD2. In germline, CDR1 is SQVTM, CDR2 ANQGSEA. This CDR3 has 16 amino acids. V was pared by 4 bases and J by 7 bases, with 13 bases of the junction left unmatched. The CDR3 DNA sequence: TGCAGCGTTGTTGGAGGTAAGGCTAGCGGGAGTAATGAGCAGTTCTTC. Amino acids: CSVVGGKASGSNEQFF.

There are a few counts of this clonotype. This chain uses TRBV29-1 with TRBJ1-1; D ambiguous. The germline V gene encodes CDR1 SQVTM and CDR2 ANQGSEA. V was trimmed by 6 bases and J by 1 base, leaving 9 bases between them. The CDR3 loop spans 12 amino acids. The CDR3 reads CSVTHGNTEAFF. In DNA, the CDR3 is TGCAGCGTGACACATGGGAACACTGAAGCTTTCTTT.

This clonotype has only a few counts. DNA for the CDR3: TGTGCCAGCAGCCCCACGCAGGGAGTAAAGACCCAGTACTTC. Translation: CASSPTQGVKTQYF. The gene calls are TRBV7-3 and TRBJ2-5; D is possibly TRBD1 or TRBD2 (5 bases each). Germline V gives CDR1 SGHTA, CDR2 FQGTGA. There are 14 residues in the CDR3. V was clipped by 5 bases and J by 6 bases, with 16 bases between them.

This clonotype was recorded many times. At one of its ends the junction is not consistent with the germline gene, which may arise from a read error. The CDR3: CASSLVRDSNQPQHF. CDR3 bases: TGTGCCAGCAGTTTAGTTAGGGATAGCAATCAGCCCCAGCATTTT. The chain couples TRBV7-2 to TRBJ1-5; D gene uncertain. Germline V gives CDR1 SGHTA, CDR2 FQGNSA. The CDR3 runs to 15 residues.

CDR3 DNA: TGCAGTGCTAGGGGGGAGGGGGCGCGTTATGGCTACACCTTC. Protein: CSARGEGARYGYTF. The rearrangement links TRBV20-1 to TRBJ1-2; 7 bases align to TRBD1. The CDR3 extends over 14 amino acids. The ends lost 3 bases at V and 5 bases at J; junction bases unmatched: 9. Germline V gives CDR1 DFQATT, CDR2 SNEGSKA (reference sequence).

This clonotype was seen many times. V is TRBV11-2 and J is TRBJ2-7; 7 nucleotides match TRBD1. Germline trimming cut 7 bases from V and 3 bases from J; bases unmatched to any gene: 9. Per germline, CDR1 SGHAT and CDR2 FQNNGV. The CDR3 runs 14 residues. The CDR3 DNA is TGTGCCAGCACCATCCGGGACAGCCTCTACGAGCAGTACTTC. It codes for CASTIRDSLYEQYF.

This clonotype was seen only a few times. The junction and the germline gene differ at one end; a read error may be behind it. V and J are TRBV2 and TRBJ2-3, with TRBD2 identical over 11 bases. The CDR3 is 15 residues long. The V gene's germline CDR1 is SNHLY and CDR2 FYNNEI. The CDR3, as DNA: TGTGCCAGCAGTTTTCTAGCGGGGGGCACAGGTACGCAGTATTTT. Protein: CASSFLAGGTGTQYF.

A few counts support this clonotype. The V and J genes are TRBV15 and TRBJ1-2; D possibly corresponds to TRBD1 (6 bases). The CDR3 spans 17 residues. CDR1 LNHNV and CDR2 YYDKDF come from the germline V gene (reference sequence). Trimming removed 0 bases at V and 5 bases at J, with 19 bases between. In DNA form, the CDR3 reads TGTGCCACCAGCAGAGATTTTGCGTCTCCAAGGGGGTATGGCTACACCTTC. Translated, it gives CATSRDFASPRGYGYTF. Full variable domain (outside the CDR3, taken from reference TRBV15 and TRBJ1-2): DAMVIQNPRYQVTQFGKPVTLSCSQTLNHNVMYWYQQKSSQAPKLLFHYYDKDFNNEADTPDNFQSRRPNTSFCFLDIRSPGLGDTAMYLCATSRDFASPRGYGYTFGSGTRLTVV.

The J gene is TRBJ1-5, the V gene TRBV24-1, with D hard to call. Trimming stripped 10 bases from V and 2 bases from J, with 14 bases between. Germline V gives CDR1 KGHDR, CDR2 SFDVKD. The CDR3 has 14 residues. The CDR3 reads CATLREWGNQPQHF. In DNA, the CDR3 is TGTGCCACTCTCCGGGAGTGGGGCAATCAGCCCCAGCATTTT.

The chain joins TRBV5-6 to TRBJ2-7; 7 nucleotides line up with TRBD1. Unmatched junction bases numbered 11, after V lost 5 bases and J lost 3 bases. Germline lookup yields CDR1 SGHDT and CDR2 YYEEEE. The CDR3 extends over 15 amino acids. The CDR3 DNA follows: TGTGCCAGCAGTGATACCCGGGACAGATTCTACGAGCAGTACTTC. It is translated as CASSDTRDRFYEQYF.

The gene calls are TRBV7-9 and TRBJ1-2; no clear D gene. CDR3 length: 13 amino acids. V lost 2 bases and J 3 bases, leaving 7 bases between the germline ends. Germline assignment: CDR1 SEHNR and CDR2 FQNEAQ (reference sequence). The CDR3 DNA sequence: TGTGCCAGCAGCTTACCGGAGTACTATGGCTACACCTTC. Translated, it gives CASSLPEYYGYTF. The full variable domain, with the rest looked up from reference TRBV7-9 and TRBJ1-2, is DTGVSQNPRHKITKRGQNVTFRCDPISEHNRLYWYRQTLGQGPEFLTYFQNEAQLEKSRLLSDRFSAERPKGSFSTLEIQRTEQGDSAMYLCASSLPEYYGYTFGSGTRLTVV.

This chain joins TRBV7-9 and TRBJ2-2, with a weak D call TRBD2 (5 bases). CDR1 SEHNR and CDR2 FQNEAQ come from the germline V gene (reference sequence). The CDR3 has 14 residues. The CDR3 DNA follows: TGTGCTAGTAGCCGGGAATTGAACACCGGGGAGCTGTTTTTT. Its protein product is CASSRELNTGELFF.

The chain joins TRBV5-1 to TRBJ2-7; 9 bases match TRBD1. This CDR3 comprises 15 residues. With V trimmed by 4 bases and J by 4 bases, 9 bases remained unmatched. Germline CDR1 reads SGHRS; CDR2 reads YFSETQ. Here the CDR3 DNA reads TGCGCCAGCAGCGCGGGGACAGGGCCGGAGTACGAGCAGTACTTC. Protein product: CASSAGTGPEYEQYF.

The chain combines TRBV20-1 with TRBJ1-1; maybe TRBD1 (5 bases). V was cut by 4 bases and J by 1 base, with 13 bases left in between. From germline, CDR1 is DFQATT and CDR2 SNEGSKA (reference sequence). The CDR3 sequence is 14 residues long. The CDR3 nucleotides read TGCAGTGCTACGGGGCGGCCTACGAACACTGAAGCTTTCTTT. It specifies CSATGRPTNTEAFF.

This clonotype appeared a few times. This chain connects TRBV20-1 to TRBJ2-1, with 10 bases that match TRBD1. The CDR3 has 15 residues. Germline-derived CDR1 and CDR2 are DFQATT and SNEGSKA (reference sequence). V gave up 5 bases and J gave up 3 bases; unmatched junction bases: 7. The CDR3 DNA sequence: TGCAGTGCTTCGACAGGGGGCGATCTCTACAATGAGCAGTTCTTC. Translation: CSASTGGDLYNEQFF.

This chain uses TRBV7-8 with TRBJ1-4; tentative D call: TRBD1 (5 bases). V was cut by 1 base and J by 7 bases, with 13 bases left in between. The CDR3 runs to 15 residues. The germline V gene has CDR1 SGHVS and CDR2 FQNEAQ. The CDR3 bases are TGTGCCAGCAGCTTAGGTGCGGAGGGGAGTGAAAAACTGTTTTTT. Amino acid sequence: CASSLGAEGSEKLFF.

This clonotype showed up just a few times. The rearrangement links TRBV6-2 or TRBV6-3 to TRBJ1-4; D is unclear. Trimming took off 5 bases at V and 8 bases at J, with 9 bases between the two ends. The CDR3 is 12 amino acids. Germline-derived CDR1 and CDR2 are MNHEY and SVGEGT. This CDR3 reads CASSRTGEKLFF. The CDR3 DNA reads TGTGCCAGCAGTCGGACTGGGGAAAAACTGTTTTTT.

A remark on this clonotype: A much larger clone sits a single nucleotide away, making a read error possible. The CDR3 does not end in the conserved phenylalanine or tryptophan, so this is likely a read error. The V and J genes are TRBV5-6 and TRBJ2-1; 9 nucleotides match TRBD2. The CDR3 has 16 amino acids. After removal of 4 bases from V and 3 bases from J, the junction contained 8 bases not matched to a gene. The germline CDR1 and CDR2 sequences are SGHDT and YYEEEE. Written as DNA, the CDR3 is TGTGCCAGCAGCCCGGGACTAGCCCTCCTCTACAATGAGCAGTTCTCC. Translated: CASSPGLALLYNEQFS.

The genes are TRBV19 and TRBJ2-7; D gene ambiguous. Per germline, CDR1 LNHDA and CDR2 SQIVND (reference sequence). Trimming shortened V by 4 bases and J by 2 bases, and 12 bases separated the two germline ends. The CDR3 covers 14 residues. In DNA form, the CDR3 reads TGTGCCAGTAGTAGCCTAGGTGGTACCTACGAGCAGTACTTC. The encoded protein is CASSSLGGTYEQYF. The full variable domain, in which reference TRBV19 and TRBJ2-7 provide the parts outside the CDR3, is DGGITQSPKYLFRKEGQNVTLSCEQNLNHDAMYWYRQDPGQGLRLIYYSQIVNDFQKGDIAEGYSVSREKKESFPLTVTSAQKNPTAFYLCASSSLGGTYEQYFGPGTRLTVT.

This clonotype has a count of ten or more. The chain links TRBV19 to TRBJ1-4; 8 bases map to TRBD1. Germline CDR1 is LNHDA and CDR2 is SQIVND (reference sequence). The J segment lost 4 bases and the V segment lost 11 bases, leaving 6 bases of the junction unmatched. CDR3 length: 13 amino acids. The CDR3 nucleotides read TGTGCCGGAGACAGGGGCTTTAATGAAAAACTGTTTTTT. This sequence encodes CAGDRGFNEKLFF.

This clonotype was seen ten or more times. The chain combines TRBV29-1 with TRBJ2-6; D call uncertain. V lost 3 bases to trimming and J lost 1 base, with 10 bases between them. CDR3 length: 15 amino acids. CDR1 and CDR2 from the germline V gene are SQVTM and ANQGSEA. CDR3 in amino acids: CSVDGDSSGANVLTF. The CDR3 DNA reads as TGCAGCGTTGATGGGGATTCGTCTGGGGCCAACGTCCTGACTTTC.

CDR3 amino acids: CASSRSPTGETQYF. CDR3 in DNA: TGTGCCAGCAGCAGGAGTCCGACCGGAGAGACCCAGTACTTC. The genes are TRBV7-3 and TRBJ2-5; D is unresolved. Trimming took 5 bases from V and 4 from J, leaving 14 bases between them. The CDR3 runs 14 residues. CDR1 SGHTA and CDR2 FQGTGA come from the germline V gene.